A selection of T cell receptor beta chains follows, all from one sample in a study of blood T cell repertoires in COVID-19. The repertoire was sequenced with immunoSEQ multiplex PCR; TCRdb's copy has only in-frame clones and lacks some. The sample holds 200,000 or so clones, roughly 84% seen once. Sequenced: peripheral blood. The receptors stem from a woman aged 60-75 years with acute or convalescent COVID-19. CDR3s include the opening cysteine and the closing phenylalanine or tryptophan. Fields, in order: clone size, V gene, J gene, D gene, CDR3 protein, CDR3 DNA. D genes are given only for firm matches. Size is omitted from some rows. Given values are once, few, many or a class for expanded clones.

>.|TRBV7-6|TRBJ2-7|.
CASSPSLGGEQYF
TGTGCCAGCAGCCCCAGTTTGGGGGGCGAGCAGTACTTC
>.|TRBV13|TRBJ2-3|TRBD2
CASSSWHGGGGADTQYF
TGTGCCAGCAGCTCCTGGCATGGCGGGGGTGGGGCAGATACGCAGTATTTT
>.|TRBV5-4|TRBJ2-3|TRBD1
CASSLDRDRDTDTQYF
TGTGCCAGCAGCTTGGACCGGGACAGGGATACAGATACGCAGTATTTT
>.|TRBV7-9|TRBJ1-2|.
CASSLESGYGYTF
TGTGCCAGCAGCTTAGAAAGCGGATACGGCTACACCTTC
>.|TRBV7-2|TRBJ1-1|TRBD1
CASSPRTGLQFMNTEAFF
TGTGCCAGCAGCCCGAGGACAGGACTACAATTCATGAACACTGAAGCTTTCTTT
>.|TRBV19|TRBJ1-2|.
CASRGGPDPGYTF
TGTGCCAGTCGGGGGGGTCCTGATCCTGGCTACACCTTC
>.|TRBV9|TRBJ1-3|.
CASSVPGNTIYF
TGTGCCAGCAGCGTACCAGGAAACACCATATATTTT
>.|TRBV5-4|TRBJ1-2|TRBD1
CASSLAGTGGIRDGYTF
TGTGCCAGCAGCTTGGCCGGGACAGGGGGAATTCGGGACGGCTACACCTTC
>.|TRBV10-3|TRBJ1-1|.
CAISSAGNTEAFF
TGTGCCATCAGTAGTGCGGGGAACACTGAAGCTTTCTTT
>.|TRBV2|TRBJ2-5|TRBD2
CASSGSGGAWETQYF
TGTGCCAGCAGCGGTAGCGGGGGGGCCTGGGAGACCCAGTACTTC
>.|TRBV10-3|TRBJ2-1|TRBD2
CAIRVSGGDNEQFF
TGTGCCATCAGGGTTAGCGGGGGGGACAATGAGCAGTTCTTC
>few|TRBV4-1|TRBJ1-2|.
CASSPTGKGYTF
TGCGCCAGCAGCCCAACAGGGAAAGGCTACACCTTC
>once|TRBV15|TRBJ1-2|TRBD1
CATSRGGTVVYGYTF
TGTGCCACCAGCAGAGGGGGGACAGTGGTATATGGCTACACCTTC
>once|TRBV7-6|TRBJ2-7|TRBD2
CASSSVAGGNEQYF
TGTGCCAGCAGCTCGGTAGCGGGGGGTAACGAGCAGTACTTC
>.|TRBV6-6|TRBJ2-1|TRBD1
CASSRTGTGIYNEQFF
TGTGCCAGCAGTCGAACCGGGACAGGAATTTACAATGAGCAGTTCTTC
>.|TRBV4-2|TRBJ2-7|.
CASSQDLTAYEQYF
TGTGCCAGCAGCCAAGATCTAACAGCCTACGAGCAGTACTTC
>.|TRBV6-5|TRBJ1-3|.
CASRATGTENTIYF
TGTGCCAGCAGAGCCACAGGGACGGAAAACACCATATATTTT
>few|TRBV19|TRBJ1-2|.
CASSIDPRAGLDGYTF
TGTGCCAGTAGTATAGACCCAAGGGCAGGGTTAGATGGCTACACCTTC
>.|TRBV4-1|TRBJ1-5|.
CASSQAGGNQPQHF
TGCGCCAGCAGCCAAGCGGGGGGGAATCAGCCCCAGCATTTT
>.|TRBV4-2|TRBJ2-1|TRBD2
CASSPETSGGSEQFF
TGTGCCAGCAGCCCGGAGACTAGCGGGGGGTCTGAGCAGTTCTTC
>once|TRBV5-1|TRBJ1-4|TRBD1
CASSQGVGGEKLFF
TGCGCCAGCAGCCAGGGGGTGGGCGGTGAAAAACTGTTTTTT
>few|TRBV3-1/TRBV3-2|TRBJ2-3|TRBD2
CASSQDFSGGGADTQYF
TGTGCCAGCAGCCAAGATTTCAGCGGGGGGGGCGCAGATACGCAGTATTTT
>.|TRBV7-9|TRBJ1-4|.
CASSEDATNEKLFF
TGTGCCAGCAGTGAGGATGCAACTAATGAAAAACTGTTTTTT
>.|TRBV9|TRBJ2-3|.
CASSGGGSADTQYF
TGTGCCAGCAGCGGCGGGGGCTCGGCAGATACGCAGTATTTT
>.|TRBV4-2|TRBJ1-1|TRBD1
CASSRQGAKGTEAFF
TGTGCCAGCAGCCGGCAGGGGGCCAAGGGGACTGAAGCTTTCTTT
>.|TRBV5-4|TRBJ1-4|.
CASSRGQWEKLFF
TGTGCCAGCAGCCGCGGACAGTGGGAAAAACTGTTTTTT